These T cell receptor beta chains were read from a single sample in a study of human T cells and chemical hapten exposure. TCRdb analysed the RACE reads with MiXCR anew, one entry per CDR3 protein. The sample has about 380,000 distinct CDR3 sequences, roughly 6% seen once. Sequenced material: whole blood, taken in connection with sensitization to the hapten diphenylcyclopropenone (DPC). These receptors were taken from a woman aged 18-29 years with alopecia areata. Some clones in this sample may be carry-over from other donors' samples. Each CDR3 is given with its conserved first and last residue. D genes are given only for firm matches. For some rows the clone size is stated as once, few or many, or as a class when expanded; others skip it.

clone size | J gene | V gene | D gene | CDR3 protein | CDR3 DNA
many | TRBJ1-3 | TRBV11-2 | - | CASSRDFGNTIYF | TGTGCCAGCAGCCGGGACTTTGGAAACACCATATATTTT
few | TRBJ2-5 | TRBV7-9 | - | CASSNRGYQETQYF | TGTGCCAGCAGCAACCGGGGTTACCAAGAGACCCAGTACTTC
- | TRBJ1-5 | TRBV10-3 | TRBD1 | CAISSGTDAMNNQPQHF | TGTGCCATCAGTTCCGGGACAGACGCTATGAATAATCAGCCCCAGCATTTT
many | TRBJ1-4 | TRBV6-5 | - | CASSWVGSEKLFF | TGTGCCAGCAGCTGGGTAGGGAGTGAAAAACTGTTTTTT
- | TRBJ1-1 | TRBV6-2/TRBV6-3 | - | CASNKQGRGTEAFF | TGTGCCAGCAATAAACAGGGTCGAGGGACTGAAGCTTTCTTT
many | TRBJ1-2 | TRBV28 | - | CASSQTVANYGYTF | TGTGCCAGCAGTCAGACGGTAGCTAACTATGGCTACACCTTC
few | TRBJ2-3 | TRBV6-5 | TRBD2 | CASRVSGGTADTQYF | TGTGCCAGCAGGGTTAGCGGGGGAACAGCAGATACGCAGTATTTT
many | TRBJ2-3 | TRBV9 | TRBD2 | CASSVDRRGGQDTQYF | TGTGCCAGCAGCGTAGACAGGCGGGGGGGCCAAGATACGCAGTATTTT
few | TRBJ1-5 | TRBV20-1 | - | CSANGQNQPQHF | TGCAGTGCTAATGGGCAAAATCAGCCCCAGCATTTT
- | TRBJ2-1 | TRBV6-2/TRBV6-3 | - | CASSLRRGPEFF | TGTGCCAGCAGTCTGAGGAGGGGCCCTGAGTTCTTC
- | TRBJ1-1 | TRBV7-2 | - | CASSLKRQLTEAFF | TGTGCCAGCAGCTTAAAGAGACAATTAACTGAAGCTTTCTTT
many | TRBJ1-6 | TRBV7-2 | - | CASSIQGNSPLHF | TGTGCCAGCAGCATACAGGGAAATTCACCCCTCCACTTT
many | TRBJ1-3 | TRBV5-6 | - | CASSLGLRDKFF | TGTGCCAGCAGCTTGGGACTTAGGGACAAGTTTTTT
- | TRBJ2-4 | TRBV7-9 | - | CASSFDRVPKAKNIQYF | TGTGCCAGCAGCTTTGATAGAGTCCCTAAGGCCAAAAACATTCAGTACTTC
few | TRBJ2-2 | TRBV12-3/TRBV12-4 | TRBD1 | CATRDRGPGNTGELFF | TGTGCCACCCGGGACAGGGGGCCCGGGAACACCGGGGAGCTGTTTTTT
many | TRBJ1-3 | TRBV20-1 | - | CSAPRPFSGNTIYF | TGCAGTGCCCCGCGACCGTTCTCTGGAAACACCATATATTTT
many | TRBJ2-1 | TRBV20-1 | - | CSARVLTADPEQFF | TGCAGTGCTAGAGTTCTAACCGCCGATCCTGAGCAGTTCTTC
few | TRBJ2-1 | TRBV7-2 | - | CASSFRPNEQFF | TGTGCCAGCAGCTTTAGGCCCAATGAGCAGTTCTTC
few | TRBJ1-1 | TRBV6-5 | - | CASRPRAWGGTEAFF | TGTGCCAGCAGGCCCAGGGCGTGGGGTGGCACTGAAGCTTTCTTT
many | TRBJ2-1 | TRBV4-1 | - | CASSQEKPGGADAYNEQFF | TGCGCCAGCAGCCAAGAAAAGCCGGGCGGGGCTGATGCTTACAATGAGCAGTTCTTC
many | TRBJ1-4 | TRBV12-3/TRBV12-4 | TRBD1 | CASRDGTGGEKLFF | TGTGCCAGCAGGGACGGGACAGGGGGAGAAAAACTGTTTTTT
many | TRBJ2-1 | TRBV6-2/TRBV6-3 | - | CASRPQGLVYNEQFF | TGTGCCAGCAGACCACAGGGTTTGGTCTACAATGAGCAGTTCTTC
- | TRBJ2-7 | TRBV3-1 | - | CASSQQGINEQYF | TGTGCCAGCAGCCAGCAGGGGATCAACGAGCAGTACTTC
- | TRBJ2-1 | TRBV24-1 | - | CATSDLRVVPEGNEQFF | TGTGCCACCAGTGATTTACGGGTCGTACCCGAGGGAAATGAGCAGTTCTTC
few | TRBJ1-6 | TRBV6-5 | - | CASSRTLGSSYNSPLHF | TGTGCCAGCAGTAGAACCTTGGGGAGCTCCTATAATTCACCCCTCCACTTT
- | TRBJ1-4 | TRBV5-1 | TRBD1 | CASSQYSGGEREKLFF | TGCGCCAGCAGCCAGTACTCAGGGGGCGAGAGAGAAAAACTGTTTTTT
- | TRBJ2-5 | TRBV7-2 | TRBD2 | CASSPRLAGETQYF | TGTGCCAGCAGCCCGCGACTAGCGGGAGAGACCCAGTACTTC
many | TRBJ1-3 | TRBV18 | - | CASSPPQGPGNTIYF | TGTGCCAGCTCACCACCCCAGGGGCCGGGAAACACCATATATTTT
- | TRBJ2-7 | TRBV10-3 | - | CAISDVDVTYEQYF | TGTGCCATCAGTGACGTGGACGTTACCTACGAGCAGTACTTC
- | TRBJ1-2 | TRBV5-1 | - | CASSLVLRTPHYGYTF | TGCGCCAGCAGCTTGGTGCTACGGACCCCTCACTATGGCTACACCTTC
- | TRBJ2-2 | TRBV24-1 | TRBD2 | CATSDSPQAGTNTGELFF | TGTGCCACCAGTGATTCCCCCCAAGCGGGGACGAACACCGGGGAGCTGTTTTTT
many | TRBJ2-1 | TRBV29-1 | TRBD2 | CSGKQIAGGYNEQFF | TGCAGCGGGAAGCAGATAGCGGGGGGCTACAATGAGCAGTTCTTC
- | TRBJ2-3 | TRBV6-1 | - | CASSDRDPMSTDTQYF | TGTGCCAGCAGTGACAGGGACCCCATGAGCACAGATACGCAGTATTTT
many | TRBJ2-2 | TRBV12-3/TRBV12-4 | - | CASSSIPSGELFF | TGTGCCAGCAGTTCAATTCCTTCCGGGGAGCTGTTTTTT
few | TRBJ2-2 | TRBV6-6 | TRBD2 | CASGTSGGLNTGELFF | TGTGCCAGCGGGACTAGCGGGGGGTTGAACACCGGGGAGCTGTTTTTT
few | TRBJ1-6 | TRBV11-2 | TRBD1 | CASSLRGTGASPLHF | TGTGCCAGCAGCTTACGAGGGACAGGGGCTTCACCCCTCCACTTT
many | TRBJ2-1 | TRBV10-3 | - | CAISSDGNEQFF | TGTGCCATCAGTTCGGACGGCAATGAGCAGTTCTTC
- | TRBJ1-2 | TRBV11-2 | TRBD1 | CASTPWPRGQRNYGYTF | TGTGCCAGCACCCCTTGGCCGAGGGGACAGAGAAACTATGGCTACACCTTC
- | TRBJ2-4 | TRBV25-1 | - | CASSDLPRGVSAKNIQYF | TGTGCCAGCAGTGACCTCCCAAGAGGAGTTTCAGCCAAAAACATTCAGTACTTC
- | TRBJ1-1 | TRBV2 | - | CASSEAPGLREAFF | TGTGCCAGCAGTGAAGCTCCCGGACTACGGGAAGCTTTCTTT
many | TRBJ1-5 | TRBV27 | - | CASRRGDQPQHF | TGTGCCAGCCGCCGGGGAGATCAGCCCCAGCATTTT
few | TRBJ1-2 | TRBV5-4 | TRBD1 | CASIPDRGWHGYTF | TGTGCCAGTATACCGGACAGGGGGTGGCATGGCTACACCTTC
many | TRBJ2-2 | TRBV19 | - | CASRPRSGPNTGELFF | TGTGCCAGTAGGCCTCGGTCCGGGCCGAACACCGGGGAGCTGTTTTTT
- | TRBJ2-2 | TRBV5-1 | - | CASSPLSATNTGELFF | TGCGCCAGCAGCCCTCTATCGGCAACGAACACCGGGGAGCTGTTTTTT
- | TRBJ1-1 | TRBV7-9 | - | CASSFQEGNTEAFF | TGTGCCAGCAGCTTTCAAGAAGGGAACACTGAAGCTTTCTTT
- | TRBJ2-7 | TRBV2 | - | CASSESNDGSSYEQYF | TGTGCCAGCAGTGAATCCAACGACGGAAGCTCCTACGAGCAGTACTTC
- | TRBJ1-2 | TRBV10-3 | - | CASQSRPGARSVLVNYGYTF | TGTGCCTCCCAGTCCCGACCGGGGGCGCGATCAGTACTCGTCAACTATGGCTACACCTTC
many | TRBJ2-1 | TRBV24-1 | TRBD2 | CATSGGGEQFF | TGTGCCACCAGTGGCGGGGGTGAGCAGTTCTTC
many | TRBJ2-7 | TRBV7-2 | - | CASSLDPGPYEQYF | TGTGCCAGCAGCCTAGATCCGGGGCCCTACGAGCAGTACTTC
few | TRBJ1-3 | TRBV18 | - | CASSPPSGTGNTIYF | TGTGCCAGCTCACCACCCTCCGGGACTGGAAACACCATATATTTT
few | TRBJ1-1 | TRBV12-3/TRBV12-4 | - | CASSLLPTVNTEAFF | TGTGCCAGCAGTTTACTCCCGACGGTGAACACTGAAGCTTTCTTT
- | TRBJ1-2 | TRBV21-1 | - | CASISRTGCSYGYTF | TGTGCCAGCATATCTCGGACAGGGTGTAGCTATGGCTACACCTTC
- | TRBJ2-1 | TRBV4-2 | - | CASSQDSGNEQFF | TGTGCCAGCAGCCAAGACTCGGGAAATGAGCAGTTCTTC
few | TRBJ2-7 | TRBV4-3 | - | CASSPAPFPGEQYF | TGCGCCAGCAGCCCAGCCCCTTTTCCGGGCGAGCAGTACTTC